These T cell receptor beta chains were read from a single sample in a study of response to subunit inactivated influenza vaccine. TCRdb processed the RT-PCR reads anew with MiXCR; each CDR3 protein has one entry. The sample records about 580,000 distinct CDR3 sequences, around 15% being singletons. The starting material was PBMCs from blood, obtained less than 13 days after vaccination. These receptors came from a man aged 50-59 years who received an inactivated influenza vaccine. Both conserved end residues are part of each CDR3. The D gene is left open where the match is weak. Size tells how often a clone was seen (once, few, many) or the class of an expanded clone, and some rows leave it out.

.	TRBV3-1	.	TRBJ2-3	TGTGCCAGCAGCCAAGATTGGCATACGCAGTATTTT	CASSQDWHTQYF
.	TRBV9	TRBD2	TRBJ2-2	TGTGCCAGCAGCGTTCTAGCGGGGATTAACACCGGGGAGCTGTTTTTT	CASSVLAGINTGELFF
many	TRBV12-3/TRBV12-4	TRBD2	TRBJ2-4	TGTGCCAGCAGTTTACTGGGACTAGCGGGAATCGGGGAAAAACTAGCCAAAAACATTCAGTACTTC	CASSLLGLAGIGEKLAKNIQYF
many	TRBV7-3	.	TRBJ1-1	TGTGCCAGCAGCTTATTAGGGCAGGGAACTGAAGCTTTCTTT	CASSLLGQGTEAFF
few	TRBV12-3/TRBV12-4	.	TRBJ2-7	TGTGCCAGCAGTTTGGTCCAGGGACTCCAGTACTTC	CASSLVQGLQYF
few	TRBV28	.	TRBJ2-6	TGTGCCAGCAGAGCTGGGGCCAACGTCCTGACTTTC	CASRAGANVLTF
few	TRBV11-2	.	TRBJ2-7	TGTGCCAGCAGCTTAGGGGGTGGGGCTCCCTACGAGCAGTACTTC	CASSLGGGAPYEQYF
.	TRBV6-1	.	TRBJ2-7	TGTGCCGCGGTGAGCGCCGACTCCTACGAGCAGTACTTC	CAAVSADSYEQYF
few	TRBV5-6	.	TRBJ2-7	TGTGCCAGCAGCTTGCTTGAAGGGGAAGGCTACGAGCAGTACTTC	CASSLLEGEGYEQYF
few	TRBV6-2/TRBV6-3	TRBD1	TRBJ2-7	TGTGCCAGCAGTTACGGCCAGGGGGCTTGGTCTGGCGAGCAGTACTTC	CASSYGQGAWSGEQYF
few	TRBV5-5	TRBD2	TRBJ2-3	TGTGCCAGCAGCTTGGAAGGTAGCGGGGTTTCCGATACGCAGTATTTT	CASSLEGSGVSDTQYF
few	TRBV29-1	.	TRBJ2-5	TGCAGCGTTGAAGCGGGGCGACTACAAGAGACCCAGTACTTC	CSVEAGRLQETQYF
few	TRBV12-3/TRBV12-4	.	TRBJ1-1	TGTGCCAGCAGTACAGACCGGGACGGGTTAAACACTGAAGCTTTCTTT	CASSTDRDGLNTEAFF
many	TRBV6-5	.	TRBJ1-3	TGTGCCAGCCTAGCTTACTCTGGAAACACCATATATTTT	CASLAYSGNTIYF
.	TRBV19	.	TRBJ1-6	TGTGCCAGTAGTATGTCGACAACCTCCTATAATTCACCCCTCCACTTT	CASSMSTTSYNSPLHF
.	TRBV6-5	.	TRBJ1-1	TGTGCCAGCAGTTACTTTGGCAACACTGAAGCTTTCTTT	CASSYFGNTEAFF
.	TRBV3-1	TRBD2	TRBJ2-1	TGTGCCAGCAGCCGCCGCGGGGGGTCTGATGAGCAGTTCTTC	CASSRRGGSDEQFF
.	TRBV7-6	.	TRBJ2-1	TGTGCCAGCAGCTTAGCATGGGGTGTTACCTACAATGAGCAGTTCTTC	CASSLAWGVTYNEQFF
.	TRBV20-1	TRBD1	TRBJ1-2	TGCAGTGCTAGTGCCGGGACAGGGGATGGCTACACCTTC	CSASAGTGDGYTF
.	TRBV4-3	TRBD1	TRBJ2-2	TGCGCCAGCAGCCGCGGGGACAGGGCAGAGGGGGAGCTGTTTTTT	CASSRGDRAEGELFF
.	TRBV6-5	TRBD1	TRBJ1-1	TGTGCCAGCAGTCTACCGAAGCAGGGGGGCAACACTGAAGCTTTCTTT	CASSLPKQGGNTEAFF
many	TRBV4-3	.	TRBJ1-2	TGCGCCAGCAGCCAACAAGGGACCGCGGGGCGAGGCTACACCTTC	CASSQQGTAGRGYTF
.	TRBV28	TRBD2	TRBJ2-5	TGTGCCAGCAGCGGGGGGGAGGTATTCGGAGAGACCCAGTACTTC	CASSGGEVFGETQYF
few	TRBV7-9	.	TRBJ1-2	TGTGCCAGCTTTCCTTTTTGGGCCGGACAGGGCTACACCTTC	CASFPFWAGQGYTF
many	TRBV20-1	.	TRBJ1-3	TGCAGTGTCAGCGGAGTCTCTGGAAACACCATATATTTT	CSVSGVSGNTIYF
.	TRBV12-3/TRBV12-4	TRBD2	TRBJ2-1	TGTGCCAGCAGGACTAGCGTTGACAATGAGCAGTTCTTC	CASRTSVDNEQFF
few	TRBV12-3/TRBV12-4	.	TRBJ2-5	TGTGCCAGCAGTTTTTTCGGGGGGCAGACCCAGTACTTC	CASSFFGGQTQYF
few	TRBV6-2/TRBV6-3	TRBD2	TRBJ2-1	TGTGCCAGCAGTCCCTCGGCGGGACTAGCGGGGAGCTCCTACAATGAGCAGTTCTTC	CASSPSAGLAGSSYNEQFF
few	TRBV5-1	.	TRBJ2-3	TGCGCCAGCAGCTTGCCCCGGGGTTCGGGAGATACGCAGTATTTT	CASSLPRGSGDTQYF
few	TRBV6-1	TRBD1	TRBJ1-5	TGTGCCAGCAACCGGGACAGGGGCAATCAGCCCCAGCATTTT	CASNRDRGNQPQHF
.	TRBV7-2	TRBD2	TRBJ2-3	TGTGCCAGCAGCACTCCCGGGACTAGATCAGATACGCAGTATTTT	CASSTPGTRSDTQYF
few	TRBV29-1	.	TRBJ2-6	TGCAGCGATCGAGCAGGGGTAGGAGTATCTGGGGCCAACGTCCTGACTTTC	CSDRAGVGVSGANVLTF
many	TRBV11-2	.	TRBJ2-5	TGTGCCAGCAGCTCTTCGTTAGAAGAGACCCAGTACTTC	CASSSSLEETQYF
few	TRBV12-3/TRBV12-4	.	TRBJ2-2	TGTGCCAGCAGTTTGAAGCCCAACACCGGGGAGCTGTTTTTT	CASSLKPNTGELFF
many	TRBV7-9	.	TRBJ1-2	TGTGCCAGCAGCCGGCGATCTTTGTATGGCTACACCTTC	CASSRRSLYGYTF